This T cell receptor beta chain was captured by sequencing in a study of T cell changes during pregnancy in multiple sclerosis. The table came from immunoSEQ multiplex PCR; TCRdb's copy has only in-frame clones and leaves some out. The profile covers 20,000 to 25,000 clones, with roughly nine tenths appearing a single time and 0.67% taken by the ten largest. Germline lookup yields CDR1 LNHDA and CDR2 SQIVND (reference sequence). V was pared by 3 bases and J by 10 bases, with 1 base of the junction left unmatched. This CDR3 has 14 amino acids. The sample consisted of CD4+ T cells from peripheral blood mononuclear cells, taken in the third trimester of pregnancy. This TCR came from a female donor in good health, enrolled as a control in a pregnancy study. The J gene is TRBJ1-6, the V gene TRBV19; 12 nucleotides align to TRBD1. The CDR3, as DNA: TGTGCCAGTAGTATGGGACAGGGGGCGTCACCCCTCCACTTT. This sequence encodes CASSMGQGASPLHF.